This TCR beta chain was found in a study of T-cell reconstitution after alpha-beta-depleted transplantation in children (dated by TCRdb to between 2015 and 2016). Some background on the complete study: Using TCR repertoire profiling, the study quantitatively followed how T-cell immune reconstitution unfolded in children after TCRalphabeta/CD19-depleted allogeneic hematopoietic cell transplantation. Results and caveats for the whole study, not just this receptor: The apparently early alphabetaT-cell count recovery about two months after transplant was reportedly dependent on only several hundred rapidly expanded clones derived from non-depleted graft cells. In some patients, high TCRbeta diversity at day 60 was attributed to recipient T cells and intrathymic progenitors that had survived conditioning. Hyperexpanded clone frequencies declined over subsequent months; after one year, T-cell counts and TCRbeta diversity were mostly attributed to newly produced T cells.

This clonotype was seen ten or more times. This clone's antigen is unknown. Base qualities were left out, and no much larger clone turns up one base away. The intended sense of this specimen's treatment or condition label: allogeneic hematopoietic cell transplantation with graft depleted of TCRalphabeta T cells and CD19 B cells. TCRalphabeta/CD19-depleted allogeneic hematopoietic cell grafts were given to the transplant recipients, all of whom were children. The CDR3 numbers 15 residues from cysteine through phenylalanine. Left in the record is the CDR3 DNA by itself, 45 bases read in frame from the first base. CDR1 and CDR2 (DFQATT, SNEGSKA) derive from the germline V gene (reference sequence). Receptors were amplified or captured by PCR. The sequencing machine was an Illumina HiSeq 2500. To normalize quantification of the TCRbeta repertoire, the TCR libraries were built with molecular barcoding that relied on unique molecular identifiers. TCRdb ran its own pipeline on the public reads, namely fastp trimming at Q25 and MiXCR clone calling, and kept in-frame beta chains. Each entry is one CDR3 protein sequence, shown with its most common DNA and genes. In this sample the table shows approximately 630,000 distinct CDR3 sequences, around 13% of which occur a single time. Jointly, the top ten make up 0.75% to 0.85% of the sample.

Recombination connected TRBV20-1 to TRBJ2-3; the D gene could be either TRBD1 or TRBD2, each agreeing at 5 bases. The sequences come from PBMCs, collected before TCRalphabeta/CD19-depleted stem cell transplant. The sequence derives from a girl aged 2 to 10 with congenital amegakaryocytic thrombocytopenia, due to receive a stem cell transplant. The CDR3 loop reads CSLVFRDPSTDTQYF. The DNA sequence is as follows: TGCAGCCTCGTTTTCAGGGACCCATCCACAGATACGCAGTATTTT.